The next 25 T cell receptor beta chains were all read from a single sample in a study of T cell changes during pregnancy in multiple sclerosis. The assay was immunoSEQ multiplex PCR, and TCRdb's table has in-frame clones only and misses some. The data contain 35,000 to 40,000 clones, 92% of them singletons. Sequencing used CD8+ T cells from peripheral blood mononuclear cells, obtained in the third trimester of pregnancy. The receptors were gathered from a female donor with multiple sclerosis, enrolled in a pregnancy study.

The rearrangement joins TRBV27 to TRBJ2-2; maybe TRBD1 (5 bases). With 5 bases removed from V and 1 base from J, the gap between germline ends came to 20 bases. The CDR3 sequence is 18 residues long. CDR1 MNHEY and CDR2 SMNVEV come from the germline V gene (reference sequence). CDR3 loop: CASSTQYPRDRNTGELFF. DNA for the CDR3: TGTGCCAGCAGTACACAATACCCCCGCGACAGGAACACCGGGGAGCTGTTTTTT.

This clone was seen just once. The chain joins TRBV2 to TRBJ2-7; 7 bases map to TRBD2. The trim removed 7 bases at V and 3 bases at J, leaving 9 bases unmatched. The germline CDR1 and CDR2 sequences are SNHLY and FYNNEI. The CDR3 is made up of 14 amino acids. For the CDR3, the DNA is TGTGCCAGCAAGCCCAGGACTAGTAACTACGAGCAGTACTTC. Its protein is CASKPRTSNYEQYF.

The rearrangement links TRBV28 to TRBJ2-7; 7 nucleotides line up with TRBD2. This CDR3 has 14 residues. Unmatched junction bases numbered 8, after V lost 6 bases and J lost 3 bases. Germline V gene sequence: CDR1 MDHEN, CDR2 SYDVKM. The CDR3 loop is CASSALAGVYEQYF. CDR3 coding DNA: TGTGCCAGCAGCGCTTTAGCGGGCGTCTACGAGCAGTACTTC.

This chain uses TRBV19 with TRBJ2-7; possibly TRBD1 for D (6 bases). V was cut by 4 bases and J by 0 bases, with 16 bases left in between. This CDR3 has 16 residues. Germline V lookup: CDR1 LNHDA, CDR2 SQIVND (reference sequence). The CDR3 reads CASSRGGELTSYEQYF. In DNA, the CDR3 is TGTGCCAGTAGTAGAGGGGGAGAACTGACCTCCTACGAGCAGTACTTC.

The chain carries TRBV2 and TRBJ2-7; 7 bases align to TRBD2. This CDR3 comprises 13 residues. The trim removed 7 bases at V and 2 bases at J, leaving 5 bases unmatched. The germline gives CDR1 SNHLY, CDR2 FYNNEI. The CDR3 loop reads CASNAGDTYEQYF. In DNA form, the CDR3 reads TGTGCCAGCAATGCGGGAGACACCTACGAGCAGTACTTC.

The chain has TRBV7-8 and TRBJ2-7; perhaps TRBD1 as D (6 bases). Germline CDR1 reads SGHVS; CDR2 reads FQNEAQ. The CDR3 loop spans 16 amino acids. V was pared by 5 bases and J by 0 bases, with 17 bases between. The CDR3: CASSTRQAYSSYEQYF. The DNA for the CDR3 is TGTGCCAGCAGCACCCGACAGGCCTATAGCTCCTACGAGCAGTACTTC.

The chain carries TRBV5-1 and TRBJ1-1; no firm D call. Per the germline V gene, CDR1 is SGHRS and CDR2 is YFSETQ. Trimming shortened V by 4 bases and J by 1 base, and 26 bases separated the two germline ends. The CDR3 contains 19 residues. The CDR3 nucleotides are TGCGCCAGCAGCGCCAACCCCAGGCAACCTTTTAACAAGAACACTGAAGCTTTCTTT. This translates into CASSANPRQPFNKNTEAFF.

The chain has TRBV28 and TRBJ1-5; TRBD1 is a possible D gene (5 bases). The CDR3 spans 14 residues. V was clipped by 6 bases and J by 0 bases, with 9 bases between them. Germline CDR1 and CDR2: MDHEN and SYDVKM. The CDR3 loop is CASSLQVSNQPQHF. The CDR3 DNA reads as TGTGCCAGCAGCCTACAGGTTAGCAATCAGCCCCAGCATTTT.

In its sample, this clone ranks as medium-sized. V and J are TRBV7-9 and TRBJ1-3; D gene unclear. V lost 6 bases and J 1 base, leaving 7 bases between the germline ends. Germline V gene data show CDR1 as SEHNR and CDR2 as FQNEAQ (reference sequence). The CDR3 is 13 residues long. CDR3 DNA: TGTGCCAGCAGTTCCTCGTCTGGAAACACCATATATTTT. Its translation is CASSSSSGNTIYF.

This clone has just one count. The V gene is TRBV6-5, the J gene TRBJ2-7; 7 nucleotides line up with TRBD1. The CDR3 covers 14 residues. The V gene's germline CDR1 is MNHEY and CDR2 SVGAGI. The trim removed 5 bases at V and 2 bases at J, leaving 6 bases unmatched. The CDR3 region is CASSTGQAAYEQYF. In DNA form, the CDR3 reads TGTGCCAGCAGTACCGGACAGGCCGCCTACGAGCAGTACTTC.

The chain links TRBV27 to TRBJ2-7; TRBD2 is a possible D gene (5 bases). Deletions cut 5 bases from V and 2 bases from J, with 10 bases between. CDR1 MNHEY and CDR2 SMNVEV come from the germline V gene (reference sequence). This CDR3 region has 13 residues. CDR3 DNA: TGTGCCAGCAGTCCGGGGTACACCTACGAGCAGTACTTC. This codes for CASSPGYTYEQYF.

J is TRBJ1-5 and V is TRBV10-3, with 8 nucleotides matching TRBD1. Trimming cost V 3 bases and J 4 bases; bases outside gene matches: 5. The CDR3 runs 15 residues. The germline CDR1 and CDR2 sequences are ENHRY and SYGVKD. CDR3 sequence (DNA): TGTGCCATCAGTGATCAGGGACAGGTTAATCAGCCCCAGCATTTT. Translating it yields CAISDQGQVNQPQHF.

CDR3 residues: CASSFAGTEAFF. The CDR3 DNA is TGTGCCAGCAGCTTCGCGGGGACTGAAGCTTTCTTT. The rearrangement uses TRBV5-8 and TRBJ1-1; no definite D call. Trimming cost V 2 bases and J 5 bases, with 7 bases left between them. The germline V gene encodes CDR1 SGHTS and CDR2 YDEGEE. There are 12 residues in the CDR3.

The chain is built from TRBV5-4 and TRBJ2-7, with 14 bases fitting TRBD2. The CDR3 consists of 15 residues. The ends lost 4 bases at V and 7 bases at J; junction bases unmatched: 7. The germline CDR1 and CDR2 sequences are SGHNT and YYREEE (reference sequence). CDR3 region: CASSLGTSGRQEQYF. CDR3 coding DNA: TGTGCCAGCAGCCTAGGGACTAGCGGGAGACAAGAGCAGTACTTC.

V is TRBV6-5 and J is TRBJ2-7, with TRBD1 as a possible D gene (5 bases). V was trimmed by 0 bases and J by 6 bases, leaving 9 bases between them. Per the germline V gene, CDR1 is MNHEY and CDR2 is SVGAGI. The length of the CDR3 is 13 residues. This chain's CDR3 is CASSYSREGEQYF. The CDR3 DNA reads TGTGCCAGCAGTTACTCCAGGGAAGGCGAGCAGTACTTC.

CDR3 sequence (DNA): TGTGCCAGCGGGGGCGGGCGATTGAACACTGAAGCTTTCTTT. This translates into CASGGGRLNTEAFF. The genes are TRBV2 and TRBJ1-1, with D possibly being TRBD1 (6 bases). Germline lookup yields CDR1 SNHLY and CDR2 FYNNEI. There are 14 residues in the CDR3. Trimming removed 8 bases at V and 0 bases at J, with 13 bases between.

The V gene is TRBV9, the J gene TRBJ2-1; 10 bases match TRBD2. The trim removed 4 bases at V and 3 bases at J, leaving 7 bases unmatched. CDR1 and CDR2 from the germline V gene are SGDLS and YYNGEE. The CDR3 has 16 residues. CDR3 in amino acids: CASSLWTSGDYNEQFF. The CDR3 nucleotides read TGTGCCAGCAGCCTGTGGACTAGCGGTGACTACAATGAGCAGTTCTTC.

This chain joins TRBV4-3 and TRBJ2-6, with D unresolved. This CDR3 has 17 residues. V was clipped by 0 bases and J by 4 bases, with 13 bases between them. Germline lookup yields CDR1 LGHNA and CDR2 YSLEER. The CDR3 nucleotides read TGCGCCAGCAGCCAAGATCGGCAGGTCACCGGGGCCAACGTCCTGACTTTC. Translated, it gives CASSQDRQVTGANVLTF.

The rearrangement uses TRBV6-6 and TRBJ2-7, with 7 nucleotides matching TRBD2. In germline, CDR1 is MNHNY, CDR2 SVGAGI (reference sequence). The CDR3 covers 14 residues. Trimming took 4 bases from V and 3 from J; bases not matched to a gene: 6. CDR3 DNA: TGTGCCAGCAGTTGGCGGGAGTTTGACTACGAGCAGTACTTC. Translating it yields CASSWREFDYEQYF.

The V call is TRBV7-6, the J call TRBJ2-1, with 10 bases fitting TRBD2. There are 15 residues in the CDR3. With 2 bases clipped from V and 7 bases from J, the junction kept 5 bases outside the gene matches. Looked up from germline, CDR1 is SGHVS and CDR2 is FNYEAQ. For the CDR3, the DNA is TGTGCCAGCAGCTTATGGAGCGGGAGGGCAAATGAGCAGTTCTTC. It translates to CASSLWSGRANEQFF.

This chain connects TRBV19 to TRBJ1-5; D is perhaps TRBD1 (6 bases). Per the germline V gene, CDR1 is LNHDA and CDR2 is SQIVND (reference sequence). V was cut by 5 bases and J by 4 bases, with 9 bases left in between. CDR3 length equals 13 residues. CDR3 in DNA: TGTGCCAGTAGTTTACAGGGAAATCAGCCCCAGCATTTT. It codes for CASSLQGNQPQHF.

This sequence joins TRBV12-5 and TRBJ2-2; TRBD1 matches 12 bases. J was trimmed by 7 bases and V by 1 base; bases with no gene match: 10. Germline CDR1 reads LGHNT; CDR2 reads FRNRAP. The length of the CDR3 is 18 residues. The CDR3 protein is CASGLAGMGTGGIGELFF. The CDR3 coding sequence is TGTGCTAGTGGTTTGGCCGGGATGGGGACAGGGGGCATCGGGGAGCTGTTTTTT.

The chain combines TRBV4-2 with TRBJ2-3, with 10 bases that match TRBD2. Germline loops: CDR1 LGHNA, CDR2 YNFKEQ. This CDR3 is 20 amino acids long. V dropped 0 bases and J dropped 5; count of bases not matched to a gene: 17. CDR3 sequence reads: CASSQDIESWLAGEGDTQYF. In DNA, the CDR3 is TGTGCCAGCAGCCAAGATATTGAGAGTTGGCTAGCGGGAGAAGGAGATACGCAGTATTTT.

The chain's CDR3 is CASSAGDRGTYEAFF. CDR3 DNA: TGTGCCAGCAGTGCGGGGGACAGGGGGACCTATGAAGCTTTCTTT. This chain uses TRBV28 with TRBJ1-1; 11 bases align to TRBD1. The V gene end was trimmed by 5 bases and the J gene end by 7 bases; junction bases not matched to a gene: 9. Germline V lookup: CDR1 MDHEN, CDR2 SYDVKM. The CDR3 has 15 residues.

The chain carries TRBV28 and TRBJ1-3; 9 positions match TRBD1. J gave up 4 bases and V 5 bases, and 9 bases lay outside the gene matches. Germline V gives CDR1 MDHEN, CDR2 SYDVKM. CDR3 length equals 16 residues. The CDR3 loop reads CASSPGTGKSGNTIYF. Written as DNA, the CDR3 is TGTGCCAGCAGTCCAGGGACAGGGAAATCCGGAAACACCATATATTTT.